Listed below are T cell receptor beta chains from one sample, sequenced in a study of glioma-infiltrating T cells after dendritic cell vaccination. Here immunoSEQ multiplex PCR was the method, and the copy in TCRdb shows in-frame clones only, minus some. The table includes more than 45,000 clones, about 80% detected once. Here the sequenced sample was blood, taken after dendritic cell vaccination. All receptors come from a human donor with glioblastoma. CDR3s include the opening cysteine and the closing phenylalanine or tryptophan. The D gene is left open where the match is weak. Only part of the rows carry a size: once, few, many, or a class if the clone is expanded.

cdr3_nt	cdr3_aa	v_call	j_call	clone_size	d_call
TGTGCCAGCAGGATCACAGGGACTAACTATGGCTACACCTTC	CASRITGTNYGYTF	TRBV2	TRBJ1-2	.	.
TGTGCCAGCAGCTGGGCACAGGGGGGCTACGAGCAGTACTTC	CASSWAQGGYEQYF	TRBV5-4	TRBJ2-7	.	TRBD1
TGCGCCAGCAGCTTGGACGGGGTCACTGAAGCTTTCTTT	CASSLDGVTEAFF	TRBV5-1	TRBJ1-1	.	.
TGCAGCTTCCGGGACAGCGACTACTATGGCTACACCTTC	CSFRDSDYYGYTF	TRBV29-1	TRBJ1-2	.	TRBD1
TGCGCCAGCAGCCAAGATATCTCTAATGAAAAACTGTTTTTT	CASSQDISNEKLFF	TRBV4-1	TRBJ1-4	.	.
TGTGCCAGCAGCTCCTCCTGGGGCCGACACAACACTGAAGCTTTCTTT	CASSSSWGRHNTEAFF	TRBV5-6	TRBJ1-1	.	.
TGTGCCAGCAGCTTAGAGGGGCCCCGGTCACCCCTCCACTTT	CASSLEGPRSPLHF	TRBV7-6	TRBJ1-6	.	.
TGTGCTAGCAGCTTAGTGAGACAGGGAAGCTCTGGAAACACCATATATTTT	CASSLVRQGSSGNTIYF	TRBV7-7	TRBJ1-3	.	TRBD1
TGCGCCAGCAGCTCCTGGACAGGGGTATACGAGCAGTACTTC	CASSSWTGVYEQYF	TRBV4-3	TRBJ2-7	.	TRBD1
TGTGCCATCTCCGTACTTAGGGGGAACACTGAAGCTTTCTTT	CAISVLRGNTEAFF	TRBV10-3	TRBJ1-1	.	.
TGCGCCAGCAGCTTGGGAGGAACGAACACTGAAGCTTTCTTT	CASSLGGTNTEAFF	TRBV4-1	TRBJ1-1	.	.
TGTGCCAGTAGTAACCGGAGAAAAGCCGAAGCTTTCTTT	CASSNRRKAEAFF	TRBV19	TRBJ1-1	.	.
TGTGCTAGTGGTAGCGGACAGGGTGGGGGCATTCAGTACTTC	CASGSGQGGGIQYF	TRBV12-5	TRBJ2-4	.	TRBD1
TGTGCCAGCAGCCGAAACCGGGACAGGATGAACACTGAAGCTTTCTTT	CASSRNRDRMNTEAFF	TRBV11-2	TRBJ1-1	few	TRBD1
TGCGCCAGCAGATTACAGAGAACAGATACGCAGTATTTT	CASRLQRTDTQYF	TRBV5-1	TRBJ2-3	.	.
TGTGCCAGCAGCTTAGAAGGGGACCTAGGGGGTGGCTACACCTTC	CASSLEGDLGGGYTF	TRBV7-8	TRBJ1-2	.	.
TGTGCCAGCAAAGTGGCGGGGGGAACGAACACCGGGGAGCTGTTTTTT	CASKVAGGTNTGELFF	TRBV27	TRBJ2-2	.	TRBD2
TGTGCCAGCAGCGGCGGGGGGGCCTGGGATACGCAGTATTTT	CASSGGGAWDTQYF	TRBV5-4	TRBJ2-3	.	TRBD2
TGTGCCAGCAGCTTAGGGGCCGGCAAGGAGACCCAGTACTTC	CASSLGAGKETQYF	TRBV7-2	TRBJ2-5	.	.
TGTGCCAGCAGGAGTGGGGACAGGGGCCCCGGGGAGCTGTTTTTT	CASRSGDRGPGELFF	TRBV6-6	TRBJ2-2	.	TRBD1
TGTGCCAGCAGTTGGGGGGGGGAGAATGAAAAACTGTTTTTT	CASSWGGENEKLFF	TRBV6-1	TRBJ1-4	.	.
TGTGCCAGCAGCTTAGCGTCCTACAATGAGCAGTTCTTC	CASSLASYNEQFF	TRBV11-3	TRBJ2-1	.	.
TGTGCCAGCAGAAAAGAAAGCGGGGGGGCCTACGAGCAGTACTTC	CASRKESGGAYEQYF	TRBV2	TRBJ2-7	.	TRBD2
TGTGCCAGCAGCTTGCTTTTGGGACAGGGGAACGAGCAGTACTTC	CASSLLLGQGNEQYF	TRBV5-6	TRBJ2-7	.	TRBD1
TGTGCCAGCAGCGATACCGGGACAGGGATTTCCTACGAGCAGTACTTC	CASSDTGTGISYEQYF	TRBV27	TRBJ2-7	.	TRBD1
TGTGCCAGCAGCTTGGCGACTAGCGGGGGGGCCGGGGAGCTGTTTTTT	CASSLATSGGAGELFF	TRBV7-6	TRBJ2-2	.	TRBD2
TGTGCCTGGAGTGTACTACAGGGTAGAGCAACCACCTATGGCTACACCTTC	CAWSVLQGRATTYGYTF	TRBV30	TRBJ1-2	.	.
TGTGCCAGCAGTTCCAACGGGGAGCTGTTTTTT	CASSSNGELFF	TRBV6-5	TRBJ2-2	.	.
TGTGCCAGCAGCTTATCCCAGGGCGGAGGGTATGGCTACACCTTC	CASSLSQGGGYGYTF	TRBV7-6	TRBJ1-2	.	.
TGCGCCAGCAGCTTGGCCCAGGCCTACGAGCAGTACTTC	CASSLAQAYEQYF	TRBV5-1	TRBJ2-7	few	.
TGCGCCAGCAGCCAAGAGCGGATGAGGCAGTTGAACACCGGGGAGCTGTTTTTT	CASSQERMRQLNTGELFF	TRBV4-3	TRBJ2-2	.	.
TGTGCCAGCTCACAGGACAGGGTAGGACCGAACACTGAAGCTTTCTTT	CASSQDRVGPNTEAFF	TRBV18	TRBJ1-1	.	TRBD1
TGTGCCAGTAGTGGGCAGGGGATAAGCTCGGAAAAACTGTTTTTT	CASSGQGISSEKLFF	TRBV19	TRBJ1-4	few	.
TGTGCCAGCAGTTACACGACAGCGAACACTGAAGCTTTCTTT	CASSYTTANTEAFF	TRBV6-5	TRBJ1-1	.	.
TGTGCCAGCGAGGCCCTAAGAAAGGAAAAACTGTTTTTT	CASEALRKEKLFF	TRBV2	TRBJ1-4	.	.
TGTGCCAGCTCGGACAGGAGCTATGGCTACACCTTC	CASSDRSYGYTF	TRBV5-4	TRBJ1-2	.	TRBD1
TGTGCCTGGACGCTTGGGGGGGCGGGTGAAAAACTGTTTTTT	CAWTLGGAGEKLFF	TRBV30	TRBJ1-4	.	.
TGCGCCAGCAGCCAAGATCGGAGCTCCTATAATTCACCCCTCCACTTT	CASSQDRSSYNSPLHF	TRBV4-1	TRBJ1-6	.	.
TGTGCCAGCAGCCAAGATAGGGGACAGGGAACGAACACCGGGGAGCTGTTTTTT	CASSQDRGQGTNTGELFF	TRBV4-2	TRBJ2-2	.	TRBD1
TGCGCCAGCGGACTTCAACAGGGGGCCTACGAGCAGTACTTC	CASGLQQGAYEQYF	TRBV10-2	TRBJ2-7	few	TRBD1
TGTGCCAGCAGCTCGGGACAGGGGAATGAAAAACTGTTTTTT	CASSSGQGNEKLFF	TRBV6-5	TRBJ1-4	.	TRBD1
TGTGCCAGTGGCGGGGGGGCCATCGGCGATGAGCAGTTCTTC	CASGGGAIGDEQFF	TRBV28	TRBJ2-1	.	TRBD2